This TCR beta chain was documented in a study of identical twins. This clonotype was counted many times. The CDR3 is made up of 14 amino acids. Trimming shortened V by 6 bases and J by 5 bases, and 17 bases separated the two germline ends. The germline V gene encodes CDR1 DFQATT and CDR2 SNEGSKA (reference sequence). TCRdb redid the calling of the 5' RACE reads with MiXCR, one entry per CDR3 protein. The data show roughly 250,000 distinct CDR3 sequences, more than 12% seen once. Material: memory (CD45RO+) T cells sorted from blood. The clonotype comes from a woman aged 18-30 years in good health. The V call is TRBV20-1, the J call TRBJ1-5; a weak D match, TRBD1 (6 bases). This chain's CDR3 is CSALQGASDQPQHF. CDR3 nucleotides: TGCAGTGCCTTACAGGGTGCAAGCGATCAGCCCCAGCATTTT.